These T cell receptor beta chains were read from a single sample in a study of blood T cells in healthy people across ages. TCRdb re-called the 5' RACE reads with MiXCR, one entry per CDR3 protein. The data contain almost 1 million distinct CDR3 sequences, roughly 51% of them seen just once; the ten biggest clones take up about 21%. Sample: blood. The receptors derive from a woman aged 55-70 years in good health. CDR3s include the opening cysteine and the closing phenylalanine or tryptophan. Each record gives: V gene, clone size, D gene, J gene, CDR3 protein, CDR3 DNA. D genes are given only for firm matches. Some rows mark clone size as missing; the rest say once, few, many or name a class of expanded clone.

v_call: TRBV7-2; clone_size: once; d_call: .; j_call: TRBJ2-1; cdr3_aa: CASLGPVNEQFF; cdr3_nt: TGTGCCAGCCTTGGACCCGTCAATGAGCAGTTCTTC
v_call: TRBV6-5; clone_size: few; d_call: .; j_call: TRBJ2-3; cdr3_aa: CASSYSSPGGGYADTQYF; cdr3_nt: TGTGCCAGCAGTTACTCCTCCCCAGGCGGAGGTTATGCAGATACGCAGTATTTT
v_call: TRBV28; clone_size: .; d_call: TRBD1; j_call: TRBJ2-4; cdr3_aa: CASNTQGAKNIQYF; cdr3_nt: TGTGCCAGCAACACACAGGGGGCCAAAAACATTCAGTACTTC
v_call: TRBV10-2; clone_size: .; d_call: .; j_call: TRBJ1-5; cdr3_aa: CASSMGYSNQPQHF; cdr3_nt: TGCGCCAGCAGTATGGGTTATAGCAATCAGCCCCAGCATTTT
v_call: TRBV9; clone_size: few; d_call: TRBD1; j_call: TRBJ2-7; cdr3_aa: CASSLLRGGDRPTYEQYF; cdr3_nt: TGTGCCAGCAGCCTTCTAAGAGGTGGGGACAGGCCCACCTACGAGCAGTACTTC
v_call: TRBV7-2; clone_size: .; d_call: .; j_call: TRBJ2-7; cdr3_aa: CASSLLERDEQYF; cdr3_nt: TGTGCCAGCAGCTTACTCGAGAGAGATGAGCAGTACTTC
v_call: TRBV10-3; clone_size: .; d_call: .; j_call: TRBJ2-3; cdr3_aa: CAISEFGADTQYF; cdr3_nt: TGTGCCATCAGTGAATTTGGGGCGGATACGCAGTATTTT
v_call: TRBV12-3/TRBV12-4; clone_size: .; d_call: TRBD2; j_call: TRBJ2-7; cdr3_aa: CASSWGGDDEQYF; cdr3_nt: TGTGCCAGCAGCTGGGGGGGGGACGACGAGCAGTACTTC
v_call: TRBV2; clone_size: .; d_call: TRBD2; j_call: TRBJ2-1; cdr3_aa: CASSDAVAGANGQFF; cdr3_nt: TGTGCCAGCAGTGACGCGGTAGCGGGGGCCAATGGGCAGTTCTTC
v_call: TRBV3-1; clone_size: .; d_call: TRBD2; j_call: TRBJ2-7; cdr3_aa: CASSQRASGSWEQYF; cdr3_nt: TGTGCCAGCAGCCAACGTGCTAGCGGGAGCTGGGAGCAGTACTTC
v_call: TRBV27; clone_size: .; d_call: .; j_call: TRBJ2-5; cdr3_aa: CASSFPFREETQYF; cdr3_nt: TGTGCCAGCAGTTTCCCCTTCAGGGAAGAGACCCAGTACTTC
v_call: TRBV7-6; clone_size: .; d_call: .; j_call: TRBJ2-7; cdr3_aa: CASSSPRRGASYEQYF; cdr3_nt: TGTGCCAGCAGCTCCCCGCGGAGGGGGGCTTCCTACGAGCAGTACTTC
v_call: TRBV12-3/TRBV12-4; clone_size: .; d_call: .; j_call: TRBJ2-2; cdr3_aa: CASSPRGLHTGELFF; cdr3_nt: TGTGCCAGCAGCCCTCGGGGGCTCCACACCGGGGAGCTGTTTTTT
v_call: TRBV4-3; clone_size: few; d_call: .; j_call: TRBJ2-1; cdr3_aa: CASSWGDHNGNEQFF; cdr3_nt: TGCGCCAGCAGCTGGGGGGATCACAACGGCAATGAGCAGTTCTTC
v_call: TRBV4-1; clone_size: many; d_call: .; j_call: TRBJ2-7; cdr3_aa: CASSQGGVYEQYF; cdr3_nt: TGTGCCAGCAGCCAAGGGGGTGTGTACGAGCAGTACTTC
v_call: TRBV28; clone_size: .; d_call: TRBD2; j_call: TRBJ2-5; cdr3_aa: CATLAGGWEQYF; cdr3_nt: TGTGCCACCTTAGCGGGAGGTTGGGAGCAGTACTTC